This T cell receptor beta chain was captured in a study of blood T cells in healthy people across ages. Study results and limitations: Donors of long life had a larger count of naive CD4+ cells and greater diversity than aged donors. Estimates of diversity drawn from one million T cells were considered underestimates.

Worth noting for this clonotype: Its antigen is unidentified.

Researchers report isolating at least 6.5 million PBMCs per sample. Total RNA was extracted at no less than 6 micrograms per sample. Primed by a sample-barcoded 5' primer and a J-beta primer mix, a second PCR proceeded for about 6 to 12 cycles. One entry per CDR3 protein, called by TCRdb with MiXCR from the 5' RACE reads. The table includes some 780,000 distinct CDR3 sequences, more than 55% detected once. The CDR3 is 15 amino acids. V shed 2 bases and J shed 2 bases, with 13 bases lying between them. Germline V gene lookup returns CDR1 SQVTM and CDR2 ANQGSEA. Sequenced: blood. The TCR was taken from a man aged 40-49 years in good health. The genes are TRBV29-1 and TRBJ2-1; D is possibly TRBD1 (6 bases). The CDR3 sequence is CSVEQQGSPYNEQFF. DNA for the CDR3: TGCAGCGTTGAACAACAGGGTAGCCCCTACAATGAGCAGTTCTTC.